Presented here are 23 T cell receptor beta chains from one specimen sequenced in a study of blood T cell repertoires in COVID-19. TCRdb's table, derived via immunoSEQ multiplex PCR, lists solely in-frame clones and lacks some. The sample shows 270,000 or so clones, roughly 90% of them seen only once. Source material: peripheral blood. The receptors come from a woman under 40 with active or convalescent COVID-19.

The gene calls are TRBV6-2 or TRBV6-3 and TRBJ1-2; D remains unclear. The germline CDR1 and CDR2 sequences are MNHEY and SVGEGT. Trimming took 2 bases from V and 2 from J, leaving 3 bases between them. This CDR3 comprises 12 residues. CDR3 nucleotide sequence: TGTGCCAGCAGTTACACAAACTATGGCTACACCTTC. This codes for CASSYTNYGYTF.

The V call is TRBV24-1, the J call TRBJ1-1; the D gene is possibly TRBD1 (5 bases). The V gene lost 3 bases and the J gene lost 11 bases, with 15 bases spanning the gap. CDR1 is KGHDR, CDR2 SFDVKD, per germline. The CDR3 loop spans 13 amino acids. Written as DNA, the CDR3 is TGTGCCACCAGTGATGGGACCGAGGGAGGGGCTTTCTTT. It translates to CATSDGTEGGAFF.

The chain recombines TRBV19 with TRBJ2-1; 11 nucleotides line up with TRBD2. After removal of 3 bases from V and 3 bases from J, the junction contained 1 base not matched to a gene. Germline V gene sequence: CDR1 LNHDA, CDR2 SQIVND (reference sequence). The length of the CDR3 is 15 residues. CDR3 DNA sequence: TGTGCCAGTAGTATCGGGACTAGCGGCTACAATGAGCAGTTCTTC. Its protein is CASSIGTSGYNEQFF.

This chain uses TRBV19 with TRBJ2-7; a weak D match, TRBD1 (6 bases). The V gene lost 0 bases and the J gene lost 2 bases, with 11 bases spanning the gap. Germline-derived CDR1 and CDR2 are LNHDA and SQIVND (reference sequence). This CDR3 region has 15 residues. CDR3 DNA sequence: TGTGCCAGTAGTATAGACGAACAGGGTCCCTACGAGCAGTACTTC. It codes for CASSIDEQGPYEQYF. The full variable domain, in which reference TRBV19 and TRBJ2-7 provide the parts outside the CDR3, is DGGITQSPKYLFRKEGQNVTLSCEQNLNHDAMYWYRQDPGQGLRLIYYSQIVNDFQKGDIAEGYSVSREKKESFPLTVTSAQKNPTAFYLCASSIDEQGPYEQYFGPGTRLTVT.

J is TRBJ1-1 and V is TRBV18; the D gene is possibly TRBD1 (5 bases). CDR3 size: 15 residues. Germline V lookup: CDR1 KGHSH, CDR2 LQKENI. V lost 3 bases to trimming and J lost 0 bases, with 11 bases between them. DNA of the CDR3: TGTGCCAGCTCACCTTCCCGGACATTGAACACTGAAGCTTTCTTT. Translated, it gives CASSPSRTLNTEAFF.

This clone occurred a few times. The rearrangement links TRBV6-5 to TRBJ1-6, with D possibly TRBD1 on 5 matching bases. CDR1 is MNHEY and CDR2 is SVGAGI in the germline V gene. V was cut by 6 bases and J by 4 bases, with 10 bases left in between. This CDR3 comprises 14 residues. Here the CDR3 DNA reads TGTGCCAGCAGCGCCGGGGGTTATAATTCACCCCTCCACTTT. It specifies CASSAGGYNSPLHF.

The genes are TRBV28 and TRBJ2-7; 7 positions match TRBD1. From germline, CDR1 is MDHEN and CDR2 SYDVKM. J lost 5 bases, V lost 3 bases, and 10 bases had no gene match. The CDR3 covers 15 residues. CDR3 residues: CASSLGPGQRDEQYF. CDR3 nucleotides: TGTGCCAGCAGTTTGGGCCCGGGACAGAGAGACGAGCAGTACTTC. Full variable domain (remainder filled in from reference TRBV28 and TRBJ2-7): DVKVTQSSRYLVKRTGEKVFLECVQDMDHENMFWYRQDPGLGLRLIYFSYDVKMKEKGDIPEGYSVSREKKERFSLILESASTNQTSMYLCASSLGPGQRDEQYFGPGTRLTVT.

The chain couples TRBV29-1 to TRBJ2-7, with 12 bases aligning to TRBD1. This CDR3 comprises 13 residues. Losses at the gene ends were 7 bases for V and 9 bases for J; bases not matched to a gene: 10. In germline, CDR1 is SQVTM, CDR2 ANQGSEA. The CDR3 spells CSARDRGPTGQYF. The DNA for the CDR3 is TGCAGCGCTCGGGACAGGGGGCCTACCGGGCAGTACTTC.

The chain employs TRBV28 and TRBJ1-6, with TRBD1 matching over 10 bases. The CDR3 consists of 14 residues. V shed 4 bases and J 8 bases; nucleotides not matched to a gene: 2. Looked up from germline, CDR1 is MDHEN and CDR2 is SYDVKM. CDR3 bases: TGTGCCAGCAGTTGGGGACAGGGGTATTCACCCCTCCACTTT. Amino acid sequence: CASSWGQGYSPLHF.

The CDR3 spells CASSVLWTGMNTEAFF. The DNA of the CDR3 is TGTGCCAGCAGCGTATTATGGACAGGTATGAACACTGAAGCTTTCTTT. The chain couples TRBV9 to TRBJ1-1; TRBD1 aligns across 7 bases. From germline, CDR1 is SGDLS and CDR2 YYNGEE. The V and J ends lost 1 base and 0 bases, in that order; junction bases with no gene match: 6. This CDR3 spans 16 amino acids.

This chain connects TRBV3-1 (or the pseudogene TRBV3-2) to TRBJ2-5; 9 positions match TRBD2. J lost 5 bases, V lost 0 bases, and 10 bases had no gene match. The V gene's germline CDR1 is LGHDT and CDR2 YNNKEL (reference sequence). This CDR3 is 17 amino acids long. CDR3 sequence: CASSQDYRRGGRETQYF. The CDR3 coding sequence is TGTGCCAGCAGCCAAGATTACAGGCGGGGGGGCCGGGAGACCCAGTACTTC.

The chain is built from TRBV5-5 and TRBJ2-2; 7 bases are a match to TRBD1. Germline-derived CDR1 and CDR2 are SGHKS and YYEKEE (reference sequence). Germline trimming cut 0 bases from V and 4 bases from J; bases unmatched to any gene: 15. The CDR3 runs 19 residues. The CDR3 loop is CASSLALTTGFGGTGELFF. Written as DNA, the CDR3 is TGTGCCAGCAGCTTGGCGCTCACGACAGGGTTCGGTGGCACCGGGGAGCTGTTTTTT.

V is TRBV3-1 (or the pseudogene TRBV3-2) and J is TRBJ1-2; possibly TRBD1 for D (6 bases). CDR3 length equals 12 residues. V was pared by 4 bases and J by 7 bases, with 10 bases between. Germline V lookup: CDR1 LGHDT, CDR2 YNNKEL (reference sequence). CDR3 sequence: CASSLTGFGYTF. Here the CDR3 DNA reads TGTGCCAGCAGCCTAACAGGGTTTGGCTACACCTTC.

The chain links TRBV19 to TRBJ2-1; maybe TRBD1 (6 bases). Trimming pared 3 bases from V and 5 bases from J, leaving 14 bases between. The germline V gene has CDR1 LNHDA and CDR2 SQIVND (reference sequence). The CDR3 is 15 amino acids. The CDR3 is CASSIPDQGHNEQFF. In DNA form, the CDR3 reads TGTGCCAGTAGTATCCCCGATCAGGGGCACAATGAGCAGTTCTTC.

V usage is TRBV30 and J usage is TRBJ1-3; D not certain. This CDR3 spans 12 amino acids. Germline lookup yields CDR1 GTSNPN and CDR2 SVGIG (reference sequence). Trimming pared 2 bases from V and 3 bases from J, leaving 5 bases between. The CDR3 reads CAWSPSGNTIYF. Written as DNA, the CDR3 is TGTGCCTGGAGTCCCAGTGGAAACACCATATATTTT. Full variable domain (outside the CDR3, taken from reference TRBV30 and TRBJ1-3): SQTIHQWPATLVQPVGSPLSLECTVEGTSNPNLYWYRQAAGRGLQLLFYSVGIGQISSEVPQNLSASRPQDRQFILSSKKLLLSDSGFYLCAWSPSGNTIYFGEGSWLTVV.

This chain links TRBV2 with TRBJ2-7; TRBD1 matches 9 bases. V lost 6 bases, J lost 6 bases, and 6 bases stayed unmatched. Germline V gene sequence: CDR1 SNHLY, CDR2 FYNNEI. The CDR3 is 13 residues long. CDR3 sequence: CASSRDRESEQYF. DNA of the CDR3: TGTGCCAGCAGCCGGGACAGGGAAAGCGAGCAGTACTTC.

CDR3 sequence: CASNRQGASNYGYTF. The CDR3 nucleotides read TGTGCCAGCAACAGACAGGGGGCATCAAACTATGGCTACACCTTC. The rearrangement links TRBV9 to TRBJ1-2; 10 bases map to TRBD1. CDR3 size: 15 residues. With 6 bases clipped from V and 2 bases from J, the junction kept 7 bases outside the gene matches. CDR1 and CDR2 (germline): SGDLS, YYNGEE.

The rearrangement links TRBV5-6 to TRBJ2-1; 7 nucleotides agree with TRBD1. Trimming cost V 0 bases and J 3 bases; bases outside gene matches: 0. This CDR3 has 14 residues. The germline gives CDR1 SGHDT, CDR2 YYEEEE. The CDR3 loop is CASSLGTGYNEQFF. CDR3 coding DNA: TGTGCCAGCAGCTTGGGGACAGGCTACAATGAGCAGTTCTTC.

The CDR3 sequence is CASSGRTGPVNSPLHF. For the CDR3, the DNA is TGTGCCAGCAGTGGTCGGACAGGCCCTGTTAATTCACCCCTCCACTTT. This chain uses TRBV2 with TRBJ1-6, with TRBD1 matching over 7 bases. Trimming removed 4 bases from V and 6 bases from J; junction bases left unmatched: 9. The CDR3 extends over 16 amino acids. The germline V gene has CDR1 SNHLY and CDR2 FYNNEI.

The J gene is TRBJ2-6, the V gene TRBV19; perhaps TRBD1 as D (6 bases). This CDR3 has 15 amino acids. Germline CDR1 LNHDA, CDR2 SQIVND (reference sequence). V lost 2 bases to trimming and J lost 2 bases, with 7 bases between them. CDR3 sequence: CASSIWGPGANVLTF. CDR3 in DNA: TGTGCCAGTAGTATATGGGGGCCTGGGGCCAACGTCCTGACTTTC.

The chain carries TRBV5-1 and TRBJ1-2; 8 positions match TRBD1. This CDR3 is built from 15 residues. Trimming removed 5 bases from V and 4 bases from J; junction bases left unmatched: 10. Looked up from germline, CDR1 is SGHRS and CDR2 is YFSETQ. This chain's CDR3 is CASRPTGGTGYGYTF. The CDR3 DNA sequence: TGCGCCAGCAGGCCTACAGGGGGTACGGGCTATGGCTACACCTTC.

The CDR3: CASSPQNSGNTIYF. CDR3 bases: TGCGCCAGCAGCCCCCAGAACTCTGGAAACACCATATATTTT. V is TRBV4-3 and J is TRBJ1-3; D call uncertain. The ends were cut back, 4 bases at V and 0 bases at J, with 7 bases in the middle. The CDR3 sequence is 14 residues long. Germline V lookup: CDR1 LGHNA, CDR2 YSLEER.

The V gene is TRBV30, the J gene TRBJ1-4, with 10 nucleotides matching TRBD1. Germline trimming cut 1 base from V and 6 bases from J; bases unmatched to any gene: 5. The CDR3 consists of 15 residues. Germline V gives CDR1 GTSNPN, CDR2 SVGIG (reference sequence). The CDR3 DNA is TGTGCCTGGAGTGAGACAGGGGGCTTTTATGAAAAACTGTTTTTT. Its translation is CAWSETGGFYEKLFF. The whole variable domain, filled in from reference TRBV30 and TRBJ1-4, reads SQTIHQWPATLVQPVGSPLSLECTVEGTSNPNLYWYRQAAGRGLQLLFYSVGIGQISSEVPQNLSASRPQDRQFILSSKKLLLSDSGFYLCAWSETGGFYEKLFFGSGTQLSVL.